Sequencing of this T cell receptor (beta chain) was carried out in a study of blood T cell repertoires in COVID-19. Study background: Whether acute or convalescent, the COVID-19 samples came from the United States, Italy and Spain. PBMCs, B-cell-depleted T cells, or T cells were the source of the cDNA or gDNA that made up the material.

Repertoires were generated with immunoSEQ multiplex PCR, while TCRdb's copy carries only in-frame clones and drops some. The profile shows hundreds of thousands of clones, 82% of them singletons. The germline CDR1 and CDR2 sequences are SEHNR and FQNEAQ (reference sequence). The CDR3 has 16 amino acids. Trimming removed 0 bases from V and 0 bases from J, with 12 bases in between. The specimen sequenced was PBMCs or T cells enriched from blood (not recorded which). The receptor was isolated from a woman aged 55 to 70 who had recovered from COVID-19. The chain recombines TRBV7-9 with TRBJ2-7; possible D gene TRBD1, 5 bases. CDR3 nucleotide sequence: TGTGCCAGCAGCTTAGCCCCTTCAGGGTTCTCCTACGAGCAGTACTTC. The encoded protein is CASSLAPSGFSYEQYF.